These 15 T cell receptor beta chains were sequenced from one sample in a study of T cells in Graves' hyperthyroidism and ophthalmopathy. RNA transcripts yielded amplified TCR beta CDR3 regions. In the first-round RT-PCR of the TCR CDR3, the HTBI primer set was used. MiXCR, applied by TCRdb to the multiplex PCR reads, yields one record per CDR3 protein. The data hold about 570,000 distinct CDR3 sequences, with around 42% observed a single time. The sequenced sample consisted of peripheral blood or thyroid tissue (not recorded which). These receptors all come from an adult woman with Graves' disease, either hyperthyroidism or ophthalmopathy (not recorded which).

This chain connects TRBV20-1 to TRBJ1-3; possible D gene TRBD1, 6 bases. The CDR3 consists of 14 residues. Trimming cost V 1 base and J 4 bases, with 11 bases left between them. Germline V gene sequence: CDR1 DFQATT, CDR2 SNEGSKA (reference sequence). The DNA of the CDR3 is TGCAGTGCTAGAGGAGGGGGTGCAGGAAACACCATATATTTT. Amino acid sequence: CSARGGGAGNTIYF.

The V gene is TRBV7-2, the J gene TRBJ1-2; D is possibly TRBD1 (5 bases). Trimming took 5 bases from V and 12 from J, leaving 19 bases between them. The V gene's germline CDR1 is SGHTA and CDR2 FQGNSA. This CDR3 has 13 amino acids. The CDR3 loop is CASSQSQGPGNTF. For the CDR3, the DNA is TGTGCCAGCAGCCAATCGCAGGGACCTGGAAACACCTTC.

The rearrangement uses TRBV7-2 and TRBJ2-6; TRBD2 might be the D (6 bases). Trimming left V 6 bases short and J 5 bases short, with 14 bases between. This CDR3 is built from 15 residues. Germline V gives CDR1 SGHTA, CDR2 FQGNSA. The CDR3 here is CASSSGKGWANVLTF. The CDR3 region has the DNA TGTGCCAGCAGTAGCGGTAAGGGCTGGGCCAACGTCCTGACTTTC.

This chain connects TRBV7-2 to TRBJ2-2; TRBD2 agrees at 8 bases. CDR1 is SGHTA, CDR2 FQGNSA, per germline. The V and J ends lost 3 bases and 4 bases, in that order; junction bases with no gene match: 7. This CDR3 region has 16 residues. CDR3 nucleotides: TGTGCCAGCAGCTTCAGGGCGGGAGGTGGCACCGGGGAGCTGTTTTTT. Its translation is CASSFRAGGGTGELFF.

This clonotype was observed at least ten times. The chain links TRBV10-2 to TRBJ2-7; 8 bases map to TRBD1. The CDR3 sequence is 15 residues long. Germline values: CDR1 WSHSY, CDR2 SAAADI. Trimming at V came to 2 bases and at J to 1 base, leaving 4 bases not matched to a gene. CDR3: CASSEGQGASYEQYF. DNA for the CDR3: TGCGCCAGCAGTGAGGGCCAGGGGGCTTCCTACGAGCAGTACTTC.

Of note for this clonotype: The junction differs from germline at one of its ends, possibly a read error. The chain carries TRBV19 and TRBJ1-2; D is ambiguous. This CDR3 contains 15 residues. Germline CDR1 LNHDA, CDR2 SQIVND (reference sequence). The CDR3 DNA is TGTGCCAGTAGTATCCCGGGCCTCGACGAGGTGGGCTGCACCTTC. Its protein is CASSIPGLDEVGCTF. The full variable domain, its missing parts supplied by reference TRBV19 and TRBJ1-2, is DGGITQSPKYLFRKEGQNVTLSCEQNLNHDAMYWYRQDPGQGLRLIYYSQIVNDFQKGDIAEGYSVSREKKESFPLTVTSAQKNPTAFYLCASSIPGLDEVGCTFGSGTRLTVV.

This chain links TRBV9 with TRBJ2-2; tentative D call: TRBD1 (6 bases). Looked up from germline, CDR1 is SGDLS and CDR2 is YYNGEE. Trimming removed 7 bases at V and 0 bases at J, with 10 bases between. This CDR3 has 14 amino acids. The CDR3, as DNA: TGTGCCAGCGGGGCAGGGGCGAACACCGGGGAGCTGTTTTTT. This codes for CASGAGANTGELFF.

The chain recombines TRBV29-1 with TRBJ1-2; 9 positions match TRBD1. The CDR3 has 12 residues. V was clipped by 4 bases and J by 8 bases; unmatched bases: 5. Germline V gene sequence: CDR1 SQVTM, CDR2 ANQGSEA. CDR3 region: CSVVTGGYGYTF. The DNA for the CDR3 is TGCAGCGTTGTAACAGGGGGCTACGGCTACACCTTC.

This clonotype was observed many times. The chain joins TRBV3-1 to TRBJ1-2, with no clear D. CDR1 is LGHDT, CDR2 YNNKEL, per germline (reference sequence). This CDR3 comprises 14 residues. Between the trimmed V and J ends, which lost 1 base and 8 bases, there was a span of 14 bases. The CDR3 loop is CASSQVGPAGGYTF. DNA for the CDR3: TGTGCCAGCAGCCAAGTGGGCCCGGCGGGGGGCTACACCTTC.

This clonotype was recorded many times. The rearrangement links TRBV7-8 to TRBJ2-7; perhaps TRBD2 as D (5 bases). CDR1 is SGHVS and CDR2 is FQNEAQ in the germline V gene. This CDR3 has 13 amino acids. Deletions cut 5 bases from V and 2 bases from J, with 10 bases between. CDR3 loop: CASSLGIAYEQYF. CDR3 nucleotides: TGTGCCAGCAGCCTCGGGATTGCCTACGAGCAGTACTTC.

This chain uses TRBV20-1 with TRBJ2-7, with TRBD2 as a possible D gene (5 bases). Germline V gives CDR1 DFQATT, CDR2 SNEGSKA (reference sequence). CDR3 length equals 13 residues. The V end lost 3 bases, the J end lost 2 bases, and 11 bases lay between the germline ends. In DNA form, the CDR3 reads TGCAGTGCTAGTAGCGAGGAGACCTACGAGCAGTACTTC. It yields the protein CSASSEETYEQYF.

This clonotype appeared many times. V gene TRBV20-1 combines with J gene TRBJ2-6; no reliable D call. The CDR3 totals 14 residues. CDR1 is DFQATT and CDR2 is SNEGSKA in the germline V gene (reference sequence). Trimming removed 3 bases at V and 0 bases at J, with 6 bases between. The DNA for the CDR3 is TGCAGTGCTAGCTCCCCCTCTGGGGCCAACGTCCTGACTTTC. Translating it yields CSASSPSGANVLTF.

This clonotype showed up many times. V gene TRBV19 combines with J gene TRBJ1-5; D is undetermined. Germline lookup yields CDR1 LNHDA and CDR2 SQIVND (reference sequence). Deletions cut 10 bases from V and 0 bases from J, with 16 bases between. CDR3 length: 15 amino acids. CDR3 sequence: CAKTTVTDSNQPQHF. CDR3 coding DNA: TGTGCCAAGACAACAGTTACCGATAGCAATCAGCCCCAGCATTTT.

This clonotype appeared a few times. Sequence at one end of the junction differs from germline and may be a read error. The rearrangement uses TRBV25-1 and TRBJ1-6, with no clear D. The CDR3 has 16 residues. CDR1 is MGHDK, CDR2 SYGVNS, per germline. Here the CDR3 DNA reads TGTGCCTGCAGTGCTGCGGACGGAGATTATAATTCACCCCTCCACTTT. Translation gives CACSAADGDYNSPLHF.

With regard to this clonotype: Given a much more abundant clone one base away, this may be a read error. The J gene is TRBJ1-2, the V gene TRBV9; D is unclear. The CDR3 spans 16 residues. The germline V gene has CDR1 SGDLS and CDR2 YYNGEE. Written as DNA, the CDR3 is TGCGCCAGCAGCCAGCCGGCGACCAAAGTTAACTATGGCTACACCTTC. This encodes CASSQPATKVNYGYTF.